This is a list of T cell receptor beta chains from one sample in a study of regulatory dendritic cells for organ transplantation. Their specific antigens are unknown. Using immunoSEQ multiplex PCR, the repertoire was profiled, and TCRdb retains in-frame clones only, with some absent. Recorded for this sample: over 45 clones. The sequenced material came from dendritic cells cultured alone as a control. The receptors derive from a human donor in good health and provided the allogeneic stimulator dendritic cells. Both conserved end residues are part of each CDR3. D genes are given only for firm matches. Rows may omit the clone size; those that give it use once, few, many or a size class.

D	V	size	J	DNA	CDR3
TRBD2	TRBV5-4	once	TRBJ2-1	TGTGCCAGCAGCCCGGGGACTAGCGGTTTGTGGCAGTTCTTC	CASSPGTSGLWQFF
.	TRBV29-1	.	TRBJ1-2	TGCAGCGTTGGGGAAGACAGCTATGGCTACACCTTC	CSVGEDSYGYTF
.	TRBV11-3	.	TRBJ2-3	TGTGCCAGCAGCCCACACCACAACAAACTAGGAGATACGCAGTATTTT	CASSPHHNKLGDTQYF
TRBD2	TRBV9	once	TRBJ2-7	TGTGCCAGCAGCGCGACTAGCTCATCCTCCTACGAGCAGTACTTC	CASSATSSSSYEQYF
TRBD1	TRBV7-9	.	TRBJ1-1	TGTGCCAGCACGGGACAGGGGGAAACTGAAGCTTTCTTT	CASTGQGETEAFF
TRBD1	TRBV6-5	.	TRBJ1-2	TGTGCCAGCAGTTACTACGGGACAGCCTTTTACGGAAGCTTC	CASSYYGTAFYGSF
.	TRBV2	.	TRBJ2-5	TGTGCCAGCCGACTAGTGGAGACCCAGTACTTC	CASRLVETQYF
TRBD2	TRBV30	.	TRBJ2-5	TGTGCCTGGAACGGCGGGGGGGAGGCCCAGTACTTC	CAWNGGGEAQYF
.	TRBV5-1	once	TRBJ2-3	TGCGCCAGCATGATCGGACTGGTGTCTACGTCGACAGATACGCAGTATTTT	CASMIGLVSTSTDTQYF
.	TRBV19	.	TRBJ1-3	TGTGCCAGCCAGAAGGAAAACGGGGTTTCTGGAAACACCATATATTTT	CASQKENGVSGNTIYF
.	TRBV5-3	hyperexpanded	TRBJ1-1	TGTGCCAGAAGCTTGGGGGATGACAGGAGTATGAACACTGAAGCTTTCTTT	CARSLGDDRSMNTEAFF
TRBD1	TRBV5-4	.	TRBJ2-2	TGTGCCAGCAGCTTGTTTTTCGGGGCAGGGGGCAACACCGGGGAGCTGTTTTTT	CASSLFFGAGGNTGELFF
.	TRBV14	.	TRBJ2-7	TGTGCCAGCAGCCAGCGGGGGCTCCCCTACGAGCAGTACTTC	CASSQRGLPYEQYF